Listed below are T cell receptor beta chains from one sample, sequenced in a study of cytomegalovirus exposure and HLA in healthy donors. Sequencing used immunoSEQ multiplex PCR; TCRdb keeps in-frame clones, though not all of them. The sample lists 110,000 to 150,000 clones, roughly 82% occurring once. The specimen was PBMCs. The source of these receptors is a man between 25 and 39 years old in good health and CMV-seronegative. Both conserved end residues are trimmed from each CDR3.

j_gene	v_gene	CDR3aa
TRBJ1-5	TRBV6-1	ASSIQGLRQPQH
TRBJ2-1	TRBV5-4	ASSLSGTGGGDEQF
TRBJ2-3	TRBV21-1	ASSSGLFTDTQY
TRBJ2-2	TRBV11-2	ASSLAHRGPTGELF
TRBJ1-5	TRBV7-8	ASSSLESNQPQH
TRBJ2-7	TRBV19	ASTLGQGPAEQY
TRBJ1-3	TRBV28	ASSLMTGSGNTIY
TRBJ2-1	TRBV5-1	ASSHTSGRYNEQF
TRBJ2-7	TRBV28	ASSLLAAPGYEQY
TRBJ2-3	TRBV25-1	ASSKMGGTGSTDTQY
TRBJ2-4	TRBV4-1	ASSQDLIPGHAKNIQY
TRBJ2-5	TRBV6-1	ASSEGGLALLETQY
TRBJ1-5	TRBV5-1	ASSTAGGVEQPQH
TRBJ2-2	TRBV13	ASSSPQLAGGTGELF
TRBJ1-1	TRBV28	AARGTGGAYTEAF
TRBJ1-1	TRBV4-1	ASSLSTGARTEAF
TRBJ1-3	TRBV9	ASEDSGNTIY
TRBJ1-6	TRBV9	ASSPEDRRSYNSPLH
TRBJ1-1	TRBV6-5	ASSLRGGENTEAF
TRBJ2-5	TRBV29-1	SVEGGVGARETQY
TRBJ2-7	TRBV27	ASGHRFPYEQY
TRBJ1-5	TRBV6-6	ASKRQGENSNQPQH
TRBJ2-2	TRBV2	ASSGERLTGELF
NA	TRBV6-5	ASRKSQLSEQY
TRBJ2-5	TRBV6-5	ASSGFGSQETQY
TRBJ2-5	TRBV7-8	ASSPLVAEEAQY
TRBJ2-1	TRBV2	ASSGLAGDEQF
TRBJ1-1	TRBV6-4	ASRARWGGEDTEAF
TRBJ2-1	TRBV7-9	ASSLVSDEQF
TRBJ2-7	TRBV6-1	ASSDRSLSYEQY
TRBJ2-7	TRBV27	ASSLSQNTYEQY
TRBJ1-5	TRBV2	ASSPPSGQPQH
TRBJ2-1	TRBV7-2	ASSLGGAPGGNEQF
TRBJ1-2	TRBV18	ASSPASGTGVYGYT
TRBJ1-4	TRBV6-5	ASSYLQGANEKLF
TRBJ2-5	TRBV5-5	ASSFRDSRETQY
TRBJ2-1	TRBV5-1	ASSWMEEYNEQF
TRBJ2-3	TRBV4-1	ASSQDLLQNTQY
TRBJ2-7	TRBV4-2	ASSGHPGQGYEQY
NA	TRBV27	ASSFGQIYEQY
TRBJ2-5	TRBV7-7	ASSLARGAETQY
TRBJ2-1	TRBV27	ASSPSGTYNEQF
TRBJ1-2	TRBV6-1	ASSGFGTGDGYT